Listed here are 20 T cell receptor beta chains from one sample, sequenced in a study of CD8 T cells in Susac syndrome (dated by TCRdb to about 2019). The library was generated by the immunoSEQ multiplex PCR assay. RNA was extracted using the RNeasy kit, and roughly 0.45 to 1 ug of the RNA was reverse transcribed with random hexamers. In TCRdb, the public reads were trimmed at Q25 with fastp and aligned with MiXCR, with productive beta chains retained. Merged by CDR3 protein, the rows form single entries marked with the most common genes and DNA. This sample gives about 400,000 distinct CDR3 sequences in total; approximately 89% of them show up just once. The ten largest account for 0.09% to 0.15% of the sample. Source material: CD8+ T cells from PBMCs. Every receptor here comes from a human donor with multiple sclerosis.

The CDR3 sequence is CASSPPATGDHEQYF. In nucleotides, the CDR3 is TGCGCCAGCAGCCCCCCGGCTACAGGGGACCACGAGCAGTACTTC. The rearrangement links TRBV4-1 to TRBJ2-7; 7 nucleotides align to TRBD1. Trimming removed 4 bases from V and 5 bases from J; junction bases left unmatched: 11. Looked up from germline, CDR1 is MGHRA and CDR2 is YSYEKL. The CDR3 consists of 15 residues.

This clonotype appeared a single time. This sequence joins TRBV18 and TRBJ2-5; TRBD1 might be the D (5 bases). The CDR3 has 16 amino acids. Trimming left V 2 bases short and J 1 base short, with 14 bases between. Germline lookup yields CDR1 KGHSH and CDR2 LQKENI. The CDR3 DNA reads as TGTGCCAGCTCACCAATGGGGCAGCTAATCCAAGAGACCCAGTACTTC. Translated, it gives CASSPMGQLIQETQYF.

The chain is built from TRBV4-1 and TRBJ1-2, with 7 bases matching TRBD1. The CDR3 has 15 residues. CDR1 is MGHRA and CDR2 is YSYEKL in the germline V gene. Unmatched junction bases numbered 12, after V lost 4 bases and J lost 7 bases. CDR3 DNA: TGCGCCAGCAGCCCCAACCTAGAGGGGGCCGGTGGCTACACCTTC. Translated: CASSPNLEGAGGYTF.

The chain joins TRBV10-2 to TRBJ1-1; D might be TRBD1 (6 bases). V was cut by 8 bases and J by 1 base, with 17 bases left in between. The length of the CDR3 is 15 residues. Germline lookup yields CDR1 WSHSY and CDR2 SAAADI. DNA for the CDR3: TGCGCCAGCGGCGGGGGAACAGGGACGAACACTGAAGCTTTCTTT. Its translation is CASGGGTGTNTEAFF.

The chain links TRBV19 to TRBJ1-2, with 7 bases aligning to TRBD1. Trimming at V came to 0 bases and at J to 6 bases, leaving 4 bases not matched to a gene. The CDR3 has 14 residues. Germline CDR1 LNHDA, CDR2 SQIVND (reference sequence). The CDR3 loop is CASSIDRQGNGYTF. Written as DNA, the CDR3 is TGTGCCAGTAGTATAGATCGACAGGGTAATGGCTACACCTTC.

This chain links TRBV19 with TRBJ2-1; 7 nucleotides align to TRBD2. The germline CDR1 and CDR2 sequences are LNHDA and SQIVND (reference sequence). The CDR3 is 14 amino acids. J gave up 6 bases and V 3 bases, and 5 bases lay outside the gene matches. The CDR3 loop is CASSIVGGVNEQFF. The CDR3 coding sequence is TGTGCCAGTAGTATTGTGGGAGGGGTCAATGAGCAGTTCTTC. Filled out from reference TRBV19 and TRBJ2-1, the complete variable domain reads DGGITQSPKYLFRKEGQNVTLSCEQNLNHDAMYWYRQDPGQGLRLIYYSQIVNDFQKGDIAEGYSVSREKKESFPLTVTSAQKNPTAFYLCASSIVGGVNEQFFGPGTRLTVL.

The chain employs TRBV25-1 and TRBJ1-2, with a possible D match to TRBD1 (5 bases). Looked up from germline, CDR1 is MGHDK and CDR2 is SYGVNS. The V gene lost 4 bases and the J gene lost 6 bases, with 15 bases spanning the gap. The CDR3 contains 14 residues. CDR3 amino acids: CASSASGDVDGYTF. The CDR3 coding sequence is TGTGCCAGCAGTGCCTCTGGGGACGTTGATGGCTACACCTTC.

J is TRBJ2-1 and V is TRBV20-1, with D perhaps TRBD1 (5 bases). From germline, CDR1 is DFQATT and CDR2 SNEGSKA (reference sequence). V lost 3 bases, J lost 5 bases, and 23 bases lay in between. This CDR3 comprises 17 residues. The CDR3 coding sequence is TGCAGTGCTAGTGGGTGGGCAGGGAAAGGGAACCACAATGAGCAGTTCTTC. Encoded protein: CSASGWAGKGNHNEQFF.

The chain couples TRBV28 to TRBJ2-1; D remains ambiguous. V was cut by 2 bases and J by 1 base, with 6 bases left in between. This CDR3 region has 14 residues. Germline V CDR1 and CDR2: MDHEN, SYDVKM. The CDR3 DNA reads TGTGCCAGCAGTTTACAGGCTTCCTACAATGAGCAGTTCTTC. Residues: CASSLQASYNEQFF.

The chain recombines TRBV6-5 with TRBJ2-1, with TRBD2 matching over 8 bases. The CDR3 loop spans 16 amino acids. With V trimmed by 4 bases and J by 4 bases, 9 bases remained unmatched. The germline V gene encodes CDR1 MNHEY and CDR2 SVGAGI. CDR3 residues: CASSSRQTSAYNEQFF. The CDR3 DNA follows: TGTGCCAGCAGTTCCCGTCAGACTAGCGCTTACAATGAGCAGTTCTTC.

The CDR3: CAWSVGQYNEQFF. CDR3 sequence (DNA): TGTGCCTGGAGTGTCGGACAATACAATGAGCAGTTCTTC. The chain joins TRBV30 to TRBJ2-1; perhaps TRBD1 as D (5 bases). Between the trimmed V and J ends, which lost 0 bases and 4 bases, there was a span of 7 bases. Germline CDR1 is GTSNPN and CDR2 is SVGIG (reference sequence). The CDR3 is made up of 13 amino acids.

The V and J genes are TRBV28 and TRBJ2-3; D is unresolved. The V gene lost 3 bases and the J gene lost 5 bases, with 15 bases spanning the gap. There are 15 residues in the CDR3. The germline V gene has CDR1 MDHEN and CDR2 SYDVKM. The CDR3 reads CASSLHGVLGDTQYF. The CDR3 bases are TGTGCCAGCAGTTTGCATGGGGTTTTGGGAGATACGCAGTATTTT.

The chain carries TRBV3-1 and TRBJ2-2, with TRBD2 identical over 12 bases. With V trimmed by 1 base and J by 5 bases, 5 bases remained unmatched. The CDR3 runs to 17 residues. Germline V gene data show CDR1 as LGHDT and CDR2 as YNNKEL (reference sequence). CDR3 sequence: CASSQGLTSGGTGELFF. CDR3 bases: TGTGCCAGCAGCCAAGGTTTGACTAGCGGGGGAACCGGGGAGCTGTTTTTT. Filled out from reference TRBV3-1 and TRBJ2-2, the complete variable domain reads DTAVSQTPKYLVTQMGNDKSIKCEQNLGHDTMYWYKQDSKKFLKIMFSYNNKELIINETVPNRFSPKSPDKAHLNLHINSLELGDSAVYFCASSQGLTSGGTGELFFGEGSRLTVL.

The CDR3 nucleotides are TGTGCCAGCAGCTCTGGTGTGGACACCATATATTTT. This codes for CASSSGVDTIYF. This chain uses TRBV7-9 with TRBJ1-3; D call uncertain. Trimming left V 4 bases short and J 8 bases short, with 9 bases between. The CDR3 has 12 amino acids. CDR1 SEHNR and CDR2 FQNEAQ come from the germline V gene (reference sequence).

The rearrangement links TRBV5-4 to TRBJ1-1; 10 nucleotides agree with TRBD1. This CDR3 comprises 15 residues. CDR1 and CDR2 (germline): SGHNT, YYREEE (reference sequence). Trimming took 3 bases from V and 3 from J; bases not matched to a gene: 5. CDR3 loop: CASSSPGTGDTEAFF. The CDR3 coding sequence is TGTGCCAGCAGCTCCCCCGGGACAGGGGACACTGAAGCTTTCTTT.

This chain joins TRBV20-1 and TRBJ2-3; unclear D gene. V gave up 5 bases and J gave up 1 base, with 13 bases separating them. CDR1 and CDR2 (germline): DFQATT, SNEGSKA (reference sequence). This CDR3 contains 14 residues. Here the CDR3 reads CSAPRTDRTDTQYF. In DNA form, the CDR3 reads TGCAGTGCTCCAAGAACAGACCGCACAGATACGCAGTATTTT.

The V gene is TRBV2, the J gene TRBJ2-3, with D uncertain. The CDR3 is made up of 17 amino acids. Trimming cost V 5 bases and J 0 bases, with 18 bases left between them. CDR1 is SNHLY, CDR2 FYNNEI, per germline. The DNA for the CDR3 is TGTGCCAGCAGTCCAAGACCGAAAATACAAAGCACAGATACGCAGTATTTT. This encodes CASSPRPKIQSTDTQYF.

The chain is built from TRBV6-5 and TRBJ1-2, with TRBD1 matching over 8 bases. The CDR3 contains 14 residues. The germline V gene has CDR1 MNHEY and CDR2 SVGAGI. Trimming removed 4 bases from V and 4 bases from J; junction bases left unmatched: 5. The DNA of the CDR3 is TGTGCCAGCAGTTTACAGGGGGAACTCTATGGCTACACCTTC. Protein: CASSLQGELYGYTF.

V gene TRBV27 combines with J gene TRBJ2-1; D gene uncertain. The CDR3 runs to 14 residues. V was shortened by 2 bases and J by 8 bases, with 13 bases between the two germline ends. Per the germline V gene, CDR1 is MNHEY and CDR2 is SMNVEV (reference sequence). The CDR3 sequence is CASSLEFGFYEQFF. In DNA, the CDR3 is TGTGCCAGCAGTTTAGAGTTTGGGTTTTATGAGCAGTTCTTC.

The chain has TRBV5-1 and TRBJ2-1; 10 bases are a match to TRBD2. Looked up from germline, CDR1 is SGHRS and CDR2 is YFSETQ. Trimming took 4 bases from V and 7 from J; bases not matched to a gene: 17. CDR3 length: 18 residues. CDR3 sequence reads: CASSPRQLAGEGVNEQFF. CDR3 nucleotides: TGCGCCAGCAGCCCCCGACAGCTAGCGGGAGAAGGTGTAAATGAGCAGTTCTTC.